These 20 T cell receptor beta chains were all obtained from the same sample, sequenced in a study of control samples from healthy donors and cancer patients. Libraries were prepared by immunoSEQ multiplex PCR; TCRdb keeps only in-frame clonotypes and omits some of them. The table shows around 68,000 clones, with roughly 82% occurring only once. Material: PBMCs. The receptor set was obtained from a woman between 45 and 65 years old with lung cancer.

The DNA of the CDR3 is TGTGCCAGCAGTCCCGGGCCCGGAACGCGGGGCAATCAGCCCCAGCATTTT. It yields the protein CASSPGPGTRGNQPQHF. The chain is built from TRBV7-9 and TRBJ1-5; D not resolved. The V end lost 6 bases, the J end lost 2 bases, and 20 bases lay between the germline ends. CDR3 length: 17 amino acids. The germline V gene encodes CDR1 SEHNR and CDR2 FQNEAQ (reference sequence). Supplemented by reference TRBV7-9 and TRBJ1-5, the full variable domain reads DTGVSQNPRHKITKRGQNVTFRCDPISEHNRLYWYRQTLGQGPEFLTYFQNEAQLEKSRLLSDRFSAERPKGSFSTLEIQRTEQGDSAMYLCASSPGPGTRGNQPQHFGDGTRLSIL.

The V gene is TRBV24-1, the J gene TRBJ2-5, with a possible D match to TRBD2 (5 bases). The CDR3 consists of 12 residues. V lost 6 bases and J lost 4, with 8 bases in between. Per the germline V gene, CDR1 is KGHDR and CDR2 is SFDVKD. CDR3 loop: CATSPEGETQYF. The CDR3 DNA is TGTGCCACCAGTCCAGAGGGAGAGACCCAGTACTTC.

J is TRBJ2-2 and V is TRBV7-9; D gene ambiguous. V was trimmed by 5 bases and J by 3 bases, leaving 16 bases between them. Per germline, CDR1 SEHNR and CDR2 FQNEAQ (reference sequence). CDR3 length: 16 residues. The CDR3 loop is CASSGSWRKHTGELFF. CDR3 sequence (DNA): TGTGCCAGCAGCGGCTCCTGGCGGAAGCACACCGGGGAGCTGTTTTTT.

The V gene is TRBV5-4, the J gene TRBJ2-5, with D possibly TRBD2 on 5 matching bases. Germline V lookup: CDR1 SGHNT, CDR2 YYREEE (reference sequence). V gave up 4 bases and J gave up 3 bases, with 7 bases separating them. The CDR3 runs to 12 residues. CDR3 sequence (DNA): TGTGCCAGCAGCGTCGGGGAAGAGACCCAGTACTTC. Translating it yields CASSVGEETQYF.

This chain joins TRBV19 and TRBJ1-1; possible D gene TRBD1, 6 bases. Germline loops: CDR1 LNHDA, CDR2 SQIVND (reference sequence). V lost 7 bases and J 4 bases, leaving 13 bases between the germline ends. CDR3 size: 13 residues. CDR3 DNA: TGTGCCAGTACCGCAGGGGTTACCACTGAAGCTTTCTTT. Residues: CASTAGVTTEAFF.

The chain combines TRBV24-1 with TRBJ2-2; D might be TRBD1 (6 bases). CDR3 length equals 15 residues. Trimming cost V 4 bases and J 6 bases, with 14 bases left between them. Germline V gives CDR1 KGHDR, CDR2 SFDVKD. The CDR3 nucleotides are TGTGCCACCAGTGAAACAGGGAGTAAGGCCGGGGAGCTGTTTTTT. As protein: CATSETGSKAGELFF.

V and J are TRBV27 and TRBJ1-5; 7 nucleotides agree with TRBD1. The V gene's germline CDR1 is MNHEY and CDR2 SMNVEV (reference sequence). Losses at the gene ends were 3 bases for V and 5 bases for J; bases not matched to a gene: 4. The CDR3 has 14 amino acids. The CDR3 is CASSFRQGHQPQHF. In nucleotides, the CDR3 is TGTGCCAGCAGTTTCCGACAGGGACATCAGCCCCAGCATTTT.

This clone has more than one count but fewer than ten. The genes are TRBV3-1 (or the pseudogene TRBV3-2) and TRBJ1-6, with 7 positions matching TRBD1. Germline CDR1 LGHDT, CDR2 YNNKEL (reference sequence). This CDR3 is 16 amino acids long. V trimming: 6 bases; J trimming: 9 bases; junction bases outside the gene matches: 14. The CDR3 nucleotides are TGTGCCAGCAGTTCGGCAGGGGGTAATTTAGGTTCACCCCTCCACTTT. Protein: CASSSAGGNLGSPLHF.

This sequence joins TRBV19 and TRBJ1-5; possibly TRBD1 for D (5 bases). Germline CDR1 LNHDA, CDR2 SQIVND (reference sequence). This CDR3 is built from 18 residues. Trimming left V 4 bases short and J 2 bases short, with 21 bases between. CDR3 sequence: CASSRAIGTAGGNQPQHF. DNA of the CDR3: TGTGCCAGTAGTAGAGCAATCGGGACCGCGGGAGGCAATCAGCCCCAGCATTTT.

The chain uses TRBV5-4 and TRBJ2-7; D possibly matches TRBD1 or TRBD2 (5 bases each). V lost 5 bases and J lost 3, with 12 bases in between. This CDR3 contains 13 residues. In germline, CDR1 is SGHNT, CDR2 YYREEE (reference sequence). CDR3 protein: CASRPRDHYEQYF. The CDR3 nucleotides are TGTGCCAGCAGACCCCGGGACCACTACGAGCAGTACTTC.

This chain links TRBV9 with TRBJ1-2; D call uncertain. Trimming stripped 0 bases from V and 4 bases from J, with 10 bases between. The CDR3 extends over 14 amino acids. CDR1 and CDR2 from the germline V gene are SGDLS and YYNGEE. The CDR3 nucleotides are TGTGCCAGCAGCGTAGGTCAAGTCGGCTATGGCTACACCTTC. It translates to CASSVGQVGYGYTF.

The J gene is TRBJ1-1, the V gene TRBV10-3, with 9 nucleotides matching TRBD1. Germline CDR1 ENHRY, CDR2 SYGVKD. The CDR3 runs to 12 residues. The J segment lost 5 bases and the V segment lost 10 bases, leaving 5 bases of the junction unmatched. The CDR3 DNA sequence: TGTGCCACGAGGACAGGGGCTACTGAAGCTTTCTTT. Translating gives CATRTGATEAFF.

The chain couples TRBV9 to TRBJ1-1; D unresolved. With 0 bases removed from V and 1 base from J, the gap between germline ends came to 7 bases. Germline V CDR1 and CDR2: SGDLS, YYNGEE. This CDR3 region has 14 residues. The CDR3 nucleotides are TGTGCCAGCAGCGTAGCACAGACGAACACTGAAGCTTTCTTT. It encodes CASSVAQTNTEAFF.

V usage is TRBV4-3 and J usage is TRBJ2-7; the D gene is possibly TRBD1 (6 bases). Germline CDR1 LGHNA, CDR2 YSLEER. The ends were cut back, 1 base at V and 4 bases at J, with 11 bases in the middle. This CDR3 is built from 14 residues. The CDR3 is CASSQAGGAYEQYF. DNA for the CDR3: TGCGCCAGCAGCCAAGCTGGGGGCGCGTACGAGCAGTACTTC.

This sequence joins TRBV2 and TRBJ2-1, with a tentative D call TRBD1 (6 bases). Germline V gene sequence: CDR1 SNHLY, CDR2 FYNNEI. V lost 3 bases and J lost 9, with 9 bases in between. The CDR3 runs to 12 residues. The CDR3 bases are TGTGCCAGCAGTGACCGGGACATTGAGCAGTTCTTC. As protein: CASSDRDIEQFF.

The CDR3 is CASSLFGGSDTGELFF. CDR3 coding DNA: TGTGCCAGTAGTCTCTTTGGGGGGAGTGACACCGGGGAGCTGTTTTTT. V and J are TRBV19 and TRBJ2-2, with D tentatively TRBD2 (6 bases). The CDR3 sequence is 16 residues long. Germline values: CDR1 LNHDA, CDR2 SQIVND (reference sequence). V lost 5 bases and J lost 3, with 16 bases in between. Based on the CDR3 plus reference TRBV19 and TRBJ2-2, the full variable domain is DGGITQSPKYLFRKEGQNVTLSCEQNLNHDAMYWYRQDPGQGLRLIYYSQIVNDFQKGDIAEGYSVSREKKESFPLTVTSAQKNPTAFYLCASSLFGGSDTGELFFGEGSRLTVL.

This rearrangement joins TRBV25-1 to TRBJ2-7; D gene uncertain. The germline V gene encodes CDR1 MGHDK and CDR2 SYGVNS. The V end lost 3 bases, the J end lost 2 bases, and 14 bases lay between the germline ends. This CDR3 comprises 15 residues. CDR3 residues: CASSDQDLRTYEQYF. The CDR3 bases are TGTGCCAGCAGTGATCAGGACCTCCGAACCTACGAGCAGTACTTC.

This clone was seen at least ten times. V and J are TRBV19 and TRBJ1-5; tentative D call: TRBD1 (6 bases). Germline V gives CDR1 LNHDA, CDR2 SQIVND (reference sequence). V was trimmed by 4 bases and J by 3 bases, leaving 19 bases between them. The CDR3 is 17 residues long. CDR3 region: CASSKGGRTDLNQPQHF. DNA of the CDR3: TGTGCCAGTAGTAAAGGAGGTAGGACAGACCTCAATCAGCCCCAGCATTTT.

CDR3 in DNA: TGTGCCAGCAGTCAAAATCAGGGGGGTGGAAACTATGGCTACACCTTC. Its protein is CASSQNQGGGNYGYTF. The genes are TRBV28 and TRBJ1-2; TRBD1 matches at 7 bases. Losses at the gene ends were 5 bases for V and 2 bases for J; bases not matched to a gene: 11. Looked up from germline, CDR1 is MDHEN and CDR2 is SYDVKM. The CDR3 is 16 amino acids.

The chain uses TRBV28 and TRBJ1-2; D call uncertain. The CDR3 spans 15 residues. The V gene's germline CDR1 is MDHEN and CDR2 SYDVKM. V lost 5 bases and J 0 bases, leaving 13 bases between the germline ends. CDR3 protein: CASSRSDGSNYGYTF. In nucleotides, the CDR3 is TGTGCCAGCAGTCGATCCGATGGATCTAACTATGGCTACACCTTC.